One sample yielded the 11 T cell receptor beta chains listed below, sequenced in a study. Via MiXCR, TCRdb re-called the RT-PCR reads, giving one row per CDR3 protein. The sample consists of fewer than 800,000 distinct CDR3 sequences, 13% to 15% of them appearing once. The sequenced sample was memory CD4+ T cells from blood. All receptors come from a female donor in good health, serving as a healthy control.

The chain couples TRBV20-1 to TRBJ1-1; D gene unclear. The CDR3 contains 15 residues. The V gene's germline CDR1 is DFQATT and CDR2 SNEGSKA (reference sequence). V was cut by 2 bases and J by 1 base, with 14 bases left in between. The CDR3 sequence is CSARFPPPANTEAFF. The CDR3 nucleotides are TGCAGTGCTAGATTCCCACCACCGGCGAACACTGAAGCTTTCTTT.

This clonotype was seen ten or more times. This chain connects TRBV5-6 to TRBJ2-7; TRBD2 aligns across 7 bases. V was clipped by 3 bases and J by 4 bases; unmatched bases: 7. Germline loops: CDR1 SGHDT, CDR2 YYEEEE. This CDR3 has 14 residues. This CDR3 is CASSSSGRSYEQYF. In DNA, the CDR3 is TGTGCCAGCAGCTCTAGCGGACGAAGTTACGAGCAGTACTTC.

The chain combines TRBV5-1 with TRBJ1-5; tentatively, D is TRBD1 (5 bases). There are 14 residues in the CDR3. The V gene lost 4 bases and the J gene lost 3 bases, with 11 bases spanning the gap. In germline, CDR1 is SGHRS, CDR2 YFSETQ. The CDR3 bases are TGCGCCAGCAGCGACGGGGCAGTCAATCAGCCCCAGCATTTT. Protein product: CASSDGAVNQPQHF.

This clonotype was seen a few times. The V and J genes are TRBV19 and TRBJ1-4; the D gene is possibly TRBD1 (6 bases). The germline V and J ends were trimmed by 7 bases and 7 bases, with 19 bases remaining between them. This CDR3 spans 15 amino acids. CDR1 is LNHDA and CDR2 is SQIVND in the germline V gene (reference sequence). The CDR3 sequence: CASTPRRGSAEKLFF. In DNA form, the CDR3 reads TGTGCCAGTACCCCCAGAAGGGGGTCTGCTGAAAAACTGTTTTTT.

Regarding this clonotype: This may stem from a read error, because a much larger clone lies one nucleotide away. The J gene is TRBJ2-3, the V gene TRBV10-3, with 11 bases that match TRBD2. Trimming removed 6 bases from V and 6 bases from J; junction bases left unmatched: 14. Germline assignment: CDR1 ENHRY and CDR2 SYGVKD. This CDR3 spans 17 amino acids. The CDR3: CAIRRTSGLTDADTQYF. CDR3 nucleotides: TGTGCCATCAGGCGGACTAGCGGGCTAACGGACGCGGATACGCAGTATTTT.

This chain links TRBV5-1 with TRBJ1-3; 7 positions agree with TRBD1. V gave up 4 bases and J gave up 4 bases; unmatched junction bases: 11. This CDR3 has 16 residues. Germline CDR1 is SGHRS and CDR2 is YFSETQ. CDR3 DNA sequence: TGCGCCAGCAGCCCCCCAAAGGGGGCTAAGGGAAACACCATATATTTT. Translation: CASSPPKGAKGNTIYF. Full variable domain (rest looked up from reference TRBV5-1 and TRBJ1-3): KAGVTQTPRYLIKTRGQQVTLSCSPISGHRSVSWYQQTPGQGLQFLFEYFSETQRNKGNFPGRFSGRQFSNSRSEMNVSTLELGDSALYLCASSPPKGAKGNTIYFGEGSWLTVV.

This clonotype has a count of ten or more. This chain connects TRBV20-1 to TRBJ2-5; 9 nucleotides line up with TRBD2. This CDR3 has 15 residues. CDR1 is DFQATT and CDR2 is SNEGSKA in the germline V gene (reference sequence). After removal of 5 bases from V and 2 bases from J, the junction contained 9 bases not matched to a gene. CDR3 nucleotide sequence: TGCAGTGCTTGGGGAGGCGGGAGGGTTCAAGAGACCCAGTACTTC. This translates into CSAWGGGRVQETQYF.

There are many counts of this clonotype. The V and J genes are TRBV20-1 and TRBJ2-2; 8 positions agree with TRBD2. The CDR3 runs to 14 residues. V shed 7 bases, J shed 4 bases, and the junction held 8 bases outside the gene matches. Germline V lookup: CDR1 DFQATT, CDR2 SNEGSKA (reference sequence). CDR3 sequence: CSGFSGAGTGELFF. The CDR3, as DNA: TGCAGTGGGTTTAGCGGGGCCGGCACCGGGGAGCTGTTTTTT.

The chain links TRBV11-2 to TRBJ2-7, with TRBD2 identical over 10 bases. The CDR3 covers 16 residues. V lost 2 bases and J lost 2; bases outside the gene matches: 6. Germline lookup yields CDR1 SGHAT and CDR2 FQNNGV. The CDR3 reads CASSLLGTSVTYEQYF. Written as DNA, the CDR3 is TGTGCCAGCAGCTTACTAGGGACTAGCGTGACCTACGAGCAGTACTTC.

In this sample, this clonotype turned up a few times. V and J are TRBV5-1 and TRBJ2-7; the D is unclear. Trimming removed 3 bases from V and 4 bases from J, with 11 bases in between. Germline values: CDR1 SGHRS, CDR2 YFSETQ. The CDR3 sequence is 13 residues long. Written as DNA, the CDR3 is TGCGCCAGCAGCTCCTCGGACCTATACGAGCAGTACTTC. Translated: CASSSSDLYEQYF.

This chain connects TRBV27 to TRBJ2-7; 9 nucleotides agree with TRBD1. There are 16 residues in the CDR3. The junction had 16 bases not matched to a gene; V was cut back by 2 bases and J by 11 bases. From germline, CDR1 is MNHEY and CDR2 SMNVEV (reference sequence). This CDR3 is CASSLLSDRGSVGKYF. As DNA, the CDR3 is TGTGCCAGCAGTTTACTCTCGGACAGGGGCAGCGTGGGGAAGTACTTC.